A single sample is the source of the 23 T cell receptor beta chains below, sequenced in a study of cytomegalovirus exposure and HLA in healthy donors. The PCR had 60 Vbeta and 13 Jbeta primers. Some clones are missing from TCRdb's copy, which holds only in-frame ones; the method was immunoSEQ multiplex PCR. The profile covers 90,000 to 150,000 clones, with 75% appearing a single time and less than 3.5% taken by the ten largest. Sequenced: PBMCs. All receptors come from a woman in her thirties or forties in good health and CMV-seropositive.

The chain joins TRBV7-9 to TRBJ2-3; 7 bases are a match to TRBD2. In germline, CDR1 is SEHNR, CDR2 FQNEAQ (reference sequence). The CDR3 runs 16 residues. Unmatched junction bases numbered 12, after V lost 5 bases and J lost 4 bases. The CDR3 is CASSPERGRVADTQYF. The CDR3 nucleotides read TGTGCCAGCAGCCCCGAGCGGGGTCGAGTCGCAGATACGCAGTATTTT.

This rearrangement joins TRBV7-3 to TRBJ1-2; D is unresolved. The germline gives CDR1 SGHTA, CDR2 FQGTGA. CDR3 length: 12 amino acids. Trimming took off 4 bases at V and 1 base at J, with 4 bases between the two ends. The CDR3 is CASSSGNYGYTF. In DNA, the CDR3 is TGTGCCAGCAGCTCGGGTAACTATGGCTACACCTTC.

The J gene is TRBJ1-1, the V gene TRBV4-3; no reliable D call. Germline V gives CDR1 LGHNA, CDR2 YSLEER. There are 15 residues in the CDR3. Trimming removed 0 bases at V and 1 base at J, with 9 bases between. As DNA, the CDR3 is TGCGCCAGCAGCCAAGACGGGATATCGAACACTGAAGCTTTCTTT. This gives the protein CASSQDGISNTEAFF.

The chain is built from TRBV28 and TRBJ2-1; TRBD2 aligns across 14 bases. This CDR3 region has 13 residues. Germline loops: CDR1 MDHEN, CDR2 SYDVKM. Unmatched junction bases numbered 5, after V lost 11 bases and J lost 8 bases. The CDR3 reads CAGRLAGGDEQFF. CDR3 nucleotide sequence: TGTGCCGGCCGACTAGCGGGAGGGGATGAGCAGTTCTTC.

There are a few counts of this clone. V is TRBV7-9 and J is TRBJ2-7; maybe TRBD1 (6 bases). The CDR3 sequence is 16 residues long. Trimming took 5 bases from V and 2 from J, leaving 19 bases between them. Germline V CDR1 and CDR2: SEHNR, FQNEAQ (reference sequence). CDR3 in amino acids: CASSPRQVTRAYEQYF. CDR3 nucleotide sequence: TGTGCCAGCAGCCCTAGACAGGTTACAAGGGCCTACGAGCAGTACTTC.

The chain uses TRBV25-1 and TRBJ2-7, with a possible D match to TRBD1 (6 bases). Germline lookup yields CDR1 MGHDK and CDR2 SYGVNS. The length of the CDR3 is 14 residues. V dropped 3 bases and J dropped 5 bases, with 14 bases sitting between them. The CDR3 DNA reads TGTGCCAGCAGTGAGGGAACAGGGAAGGACGAGCAGTACTTC. Translation: CASSEGTGKDEQYF.

This chain joins TRBV19 and TRBJ2-1; 10 bases agree with TRBD2. J gave up 0 bases and V 10 bases, and 15 bases lay outside the gene matches. The germline gives CDR1 LNHDA, CDR2 SQIVND (reference sequence). This CDR3 has 18 amino acids. The CDR3 is CATNAGWASGSSYNEQFF. Here the CDR3 DNA reads TGTGCCACCAATGCTGGGTGGGCTAGCGGGAGCTCCTACAATGAGCAGTTCTTC.

The chain employs TRBV9 and TRBJ1-4; 10 nucleotides align to TRBD1. CDR3 length equals 15 residues. V dropped 4 bases and J dropped 2; count of bases not matched to a gene: 2. Looked up from germline, CDR1 is SGDLS and CDR2 is YYNGEE. CDR3 sequence reads: CASSPGQGTNEKLFF. Here the CDR3 DNA reads TGTGCCAGCAGCCCGGGACAGGGGACTAATGAAAAACTGTTTTTT.

The CDR3 reads CASSLFFSGTSIEQFF. Here the CDR3 DNA reads TGTGCCAGCAGTTTATTTTTCAGCGGGACGAGTATTGAGCAGTTCTTC. The gene calls are TRBV27 and TRBJ2-1, with 7 bases matching TRBD2. The CDR3 spans 16 residues. The germline CDR1 and CDR2 sequences are MNHEY and SMNVEV (reference sequence). V lost 1 base, J lost 9 bases, and 12 bases stayed unmatched.

V usage is TRBV28 and J usage is TRBJ2-1; 7 bases are shared with TRBD2. The ends lost 8 bases at V and 7 bases at J; junction bases unmatched: 8. This CDR3 region has 13 residues. Germline lookup yields CDR1 MDHEN and CDR2 SYDVKM. CDR3 loop: CASGVGRRNEQFF. The CDR3 coding sequence is TGTGCCAGCGGTGTCGGGAGGAGGAATGAGCAGTTCTTC.

The genes are TRBV5-1 and TRBJ2-1; D remains unclear. The CDR3 is made up of 13 amino acids. Germline V gene lookup returns CDR1 SGHRS and CDR2 YFSETQ. V shed 0 bases and J shed 8 bases, with 9 bases lying between them. The CDR3 DNA reads TGCGCCAGCAGCTTGGCCCGGGTCGATGAGCAGTTCTTC. Encoded protein: CASSLARVDEQFF.

The V gene is TRBV2, the J gene TRBJ2-3; 7 nucleotides match TRBD2. Germline V gene sequence: CDR1 SNHLY, CDR2 FYNNEI. V lost 3 bases to trimming and J lost 0 bases; unmatched junction nucleotides: 3. This CDR3 contains 15 residues. In DNA form, the CDR3 reads TGTGCCAGCAGTGACCTAGCGGCAAGCACAGATACGCAGTATTTT. Amino acid sequence: CASSDLAASTDTQYF.

This clone was detected only a few times. This rearrangement joins TRBV7-8 to TRBJ2-7; D remains unclear. Trimming removed 4 bases at V and 7 bases at J, with 11 bases between. Germline-derived CDR1 and CDR2 are SGHVS and FQNEAQ. The CDR3 is 12 amino acids. CDR3 bases: TGTGCCAGCAGCTCGGGTGTTAGGGAGCAGTACTTC. Protein product: CASSSGVREQYF.

The chain combines TRBV5-1 with TRBJ2-3, with 12 bases matching TRBD1. Trimming at V came to 2 bases and at J to 6 bases, leaving 4 bases not matched to a gene. This CDR3 has 15 amino acids. Germline V CDR1 and CDR2: SGHRS, YFSETQ. The CDR3 coding sequence is TGCGCCAGCAGCTTCGGGACAGGGGGCCAGGATACGCAGTATTTT. Amino acids: CASSFGTGGQDTQYF.

This sequence joins TRBV5-1 and TRBJ1-1; no clear D gene. V gave up 3 bases and J gave up 0 bases, with 12 bases separating them. Germline V lookup: CDR1 SGHRS, CDR2 YFSETQ. This CDR3 spans 15 amino acids. The CDR3 nucleotides are TGCGCCAGCAGCTCCAACAGAATAATGAACACTGAAGCTTTCTTT. The encoded protein is CASSSNRIMNTEAFF.

The chain combines TRBV14 with TRBJ2-3; possibly TRBD2 for D (5 bases). CDR1 and CDR2 from the germline V gene are SGHDN and FVKESK. Trimming removed 0 bases at V and 0 bases at J, with 13 bases between. The length of the CDR3 is 17 residues. This CDR3 reads CASSQDQGRRSTDTQYF. The DNA for the CDR3 is TGTGCCAGCAGCCAAGATCAAGGGAGACGGAGCACAGATACGCAGTATTTT.

This chain connects TRBV2 to TRBJ1-5; the D is unclear. This CDR3 is built from 15 residues. Germline loops: CDR1 SNHLY, CDR2 FYNNEI. The germline V and J ends were trimmed by 4 bases and 2 bases, with 12 bases remaining between them. As DNA, the CDR3 is TGTGCCAGCAGTGCACAGCTGGATGGCAATCAGCCCCAGCATTTT. This sequence encodes CASSAQLDGNQPQHF. The whole variable domain, remainder taken from reference TRBV2 and TRBJ1-5, is EPEVTQTPSHQVTQMGQEVILRCVPISNHLYFYWYRQILGQKVEFLVSFYNNEISEKSEIFDDQFSVERPDGSNFTLKIRSTKLEDSAMYFCASSAQLDGNQPQHFGDGTRLSIL.

This clone was counted between two and nine times. This chain connects TRBV18 to TRBJ1-1; 12 bases are a match to TRBD1. Per the germline V gene, CDR1 is KGHSH and CDR2 is LQKENI. Losses at the gene ends were 3 bases for V and 5 bases for J; bases not matched to a gene: 1. The CDR3 is 14 amino acids. In nucleotides, the CDR3 is TGTGCCAGCTCACCGGGACAGGGGGCAACTGAAGCTTTCTTT. This codes for CASSPGQGATEAFF.

This clone occurred once. This chain connects TRBV27 to TRBJ1-4; D uncertain. Deletions cut 5 bases from V and 11 bases from J, with 18 bases between. The germline gives CDR1 MNHEY, CDR2 SMNVEV (reference sequence). The CDR3 runs 14 residues. CDR3 DNA sequence: TGTGCCAGCAGTCAAATCCGTGGAGCCGGGAAACTGTTTTTT. Amino acids: CASSQIRGAGKLFF.

This chain joins TRBV4-2 and TRBJ2-7, with D maybe TRBD1 (5 bases). Trimming removed 1 base at V and 3 bases at J, with 13 bases between. This CDR3 contains 15 residues. From germline, CDR1 is LGHNA and CDR2 YNFKEQ. The CDR3 protein is CASSQGGHGDYEQYF. CDR3 coding DNA: TGTGCCAGCAGCCAAGGGGGCCACGGCGACTACGAGCAGTACTTC.

The chain is built from TRBV11-1 and TRBJ2-3; 10 positions agree with TRBD2. The CDR3 sequence is 15 residues long. J was trimmed by 2 bases and V by 5 bases; bases with no gene match: 4. The germline V gene encodes CDR1 SGHAT and CDR2 FQDESV (reference sequence). This CDR3 is CASSPSGSDTDTQYF. For the CDR3, the DNA is TGTGCCAGCAGCCCTAGCGGGAGCGACACAGATACGCAGTATTTT.

The rearrangement uses TRBV30 and TRBJ2-6; D is unclear. Germline V gene data show CDR1 as GTSNPN and CDR2 as SVGIG (reference sequence). Trimming shortened V by 3 bases and J by 0 bases, and 12 bases separated the two germline ends. The CDR3 is made up of 16 amino acids. CDR3 DNA: TGTGCCTGGAGGAATTTACAGAGCTCTGGGGCCAACGTCCTGACTTTC. Translation: CAWRNLQSSGANVLTF.

The gene calls are TRBV25-1 and TRBJ1-4; 9 nucleotides agree with TRBD1. Unmatched junction bases numbered 4, after V lost 3 bases and J lost 11 bases. The CDR3 has 13 amino acids. Germline CDR1 and CDR2: MGHDK and SYGVNS. The CDR3 protein is CASSDLGQGKLFF. The DNA for the CDR3 is TGTGCCAGCAGTGATCTTGGACAGGGGAAACTGTTTTTT.